This T cell receptor beta chain was retrieved from a study of CXCR3-negative and CXCR3-positive naive CD8 T cells (dated by TCRdb to the late 2010s). Study-wide context: In total, roughly 140 million TRB reads were obtained, which works out to roughly 1.5 +/- 0.3 million reads per library. Data from 11 donors, pooled across two independent experiments, went into the diversity and physicochemical repertoire analyses. TRBV-TRBJ cluster analysis included naive subsets from 5 or 6 donors and memory cells from 3 donors. Points the paper makes about the study in general: Freshly isolated PBMCs were used for most assays because CXCR3 expression partially decreased after cryopreservation. Repertoire diversity was comparably high in both naive subsets but much lower in memory CD8+ T cells. TRB CDR3s from CXCR3-positive naive cells showed higher hydrophobicity (lower Kidera factor 4), lower energy, and higher strength and volume indices than CXCR3-negative naive cells. Because surface CD5, which has been linked to self-reactivity in mice, was comparable between naive subsets, TCR interaction strength was also inferred from TRB CDR3 physicochemical properties. TRBV-TRBJ usage was similar between naive CXCR3-negative and CXCR3-positive cells from the same donor, while memory cells showed distinct patterns.

CDR1 and CDR2 are drawn from the germline V gene: SGHAT, FQNNGV. The CDR3 runs 14 amino acids, cysteine and phenylalanine included. DNA for this receptor is not on file. TCRdb shows the sequencer as NextSeq 550. The Human TCR Profiling Kit (MiLaboratory) was used to prepare UMI-labeled 5' RACE TRB cDNA libraries. cDNA synthesis used the entire amount of extracted RNA, and PCR amplification then used the entire amount of cDNA produced. Libraries were prepared in parallel with an identical number of PCR cycles. The authors processed their data as follows. With a minimum of two reads required per UMI, MIGEC and MiXCR pulled out about 52,000 +/- 9,100 unique UMI-labeled TRB cDNA molecules from each library. On average, approximately 40,000 +/- 10,000 functional in-frame TRB CDR3 nucleotide clonotypes lacking stop codons were found per library. After downsampling to 5000 UMI-labeled TRB molecules per sample, diversity metrics such as normalized Shannon-Wiener and Chao1 were calculated in VDJtools. VDJtools was used to calculate clonotype-size-weighted physicochemical properties of the central five CDR3 residues, namely interaction energy, strength, volume and Kidera factor 4. With the reads reprocessed by TCRdb, a single entry stands for each CDR3 protein sequence and no DNA is reported. What appears here as the V and J calls and clone size reflects TCRdb's work, not the paper's. This sample's clone table shows approximately 88,000 distinct CDR3 sequences. The ten biggest clones cover approximately 0.54% of the sample.

Each CD8+ T cell subset was flow-sorted in triplicate, and 300,000 or so cells per subset were placed directly into RLT lysis buffer. To exclude memory contaminants, naive CD8+ T cells were stringently defined as CD45RO-CCR7+CD27+CD95-. Using standard density gradient centrifugation, peripheral blood mononuclear cells were isolated from buffy coats. A FACSAria III was used to flow-sort naive CD8+ T cells into CXCR3-negative and CXCR3-positive populations. Total RNA was extracted from sorted cells with an RNeasy Mini Kit. Remarks on this clonotype: This receptor's antigen is unknown.

The TCR was taken from a human donor in good health. Some clones in this sample may be carry-over from other donors' samples. This chain is built from TRBV11-2 and TRBJ2-1; without DNA, the TCRdb call of TRBD1 cannot be checked. What was sequenced was naive CXCR3+ CD8+ T cells from blood. This sample's cell subset or site label indicates: CD45RO-CCR7+CD27+CD95- naive CD8+ T cells expressing CXCR3 (TNR3+). The CDR3 is CASSWGTGTNEQFF.